The rows below give T cell receptor beta chains drawn from one sample of a study of CD8 T cells in Susac syndrome. TCRdb used MiXCR to reprocess the immunoSEQ multiplex PCR reads, holding one entry per CDR3 protein. The sample comprises about 200,000 distinct CDR3 sequences, 85% to 95% of which are singletons, and approximately 0.094% rests with the top ten. The specimen was CD4+ T cells from PBMCs. Receptors were obtained from a human donor in good health. Both conserved end residues are part of each CDR3. Each record gives: clone size, J gene, V gene, CDR3 length, D gene, CDR3 DNA, CDR3 protein. A D gene is named only where the DNA matches it firmly. Clone size is not always given. Where it is, it says once, few, many or a class for expanded clones.

size: NA
J: TRBJ2-2
V: TRBV30
length: 14
D: NA
DNA: TGTGCCTGGAGAAGAGCAGGGGTAGCCGGGGAGCTGTTTTTT
CDR3: CAWRRAGVAGELFF

size: once
J: TRBJ2-6
V: TRBV14
length: 15
D: NA
DNA: TGTGCCAGCAGTCTCTGGAACTCTGGGGCCAACGTCCTGACTTTC
CDR3: CASSLWNSGANVLTF

size: NA
J: TRBJ2-1
V: TRBV2
length: 13
D: NA
DNA: TGTGCCAGCTCCCTGTGGAGGGGCGATGAGCAGTTCTTC
CDR3: CASSLWRGDEQFF

size: NA
J: TRBJ2-1
V: TRBV24-1
length: 15
D: TRBD2
DNA: TGTGCCACCAGTGACCCCGGGGGGGCCTACAATGAGCAGTTCTTC
CDR3: CATSDPGGAYNEQFF

size: NA
J: TRBJ1-1
V: TRBV20-1
length: 11
D: NA
DNA: TGCAGTGCTAGTCTGAACACTGAAGCTTTCTTT
CDR3: CSASLNTEAFF

size: once
J: TRBJ2-1
V: TRBV19
length: 14
D: NA
DNA: TGTGCCAGTAGTATGGGGACGAAGAGAAATGAGCAGTTCTTC
CDR3: CASSMGTKRNEQFF

size: NA
J: TRBJ2-1
V: TRBV20-1
length: 12
D: NA
DNA: TGCAGTGCTGAGCCGGGAGCCAATGAGCAGTTCTTC
CDR3: CSAEPGANEQFF

size: few
J: TRBJ2-3
V: TRBV5-1
length: 15
D: NA
DNA: TGCGCCAGCAGCTTGGGAGGGAAGAGCACAGATACGCAGTATTTT
CDR3: CASSLGGKSTDTQYF

size: NA
J: TRBJ2-5
V: TRBV7-9
length: 14
D: NA
DNA: TGTGCCAGCAGCGCACTGGACGTCAAAGAGACCCAGTACTTC
CDR3: CASSALDVKETQYF

size: once
J: TRBJ2-5
V: TRBV7-6
length: 12
D: NA
DNA: TGTGCCAGCAGCGTTCAAAGGGAGACCCAGTACTTC
CDR3: CASSVQRETQYF

size: NA
J: TRBJ2-2
V: TRBV7-2
length: 14
D: NA
DNA: TGTGCCAGCAGGGGCCCGGGGAACACCGGGGAGCTGTTTTTT
CDR3: CASRGPGNTGELFF

size: NA
J: TRBJ1-2
V: TRBV9
length: 13
D: NA
DNA: TGTGCCAGCAGCGTAGAAGCTTACTATGGCTACACCTTC
CDR3: CASSVEAYYGYTF

size: NA
J: TRBJ2-3
V: TRBV30
length: 14
D: NA
DNA: TGTGCCTGGAGTAGTGGTCAGAGCACAGATACGCAGTATTTT
CDR3: CAWSSGQSTDTQYF

size: NA
J: TRBJ2-3
V: TRBV7-2
length: 18
D: TRBD2
DNA: TGTGCCAGCAGCCCCGGCTGGTATACTGGCGAGCGGGGCGATACGCAGTATTTT
CDR3: CASSPGWYTGERGDTQYF

size: NA
J: TRBJ1-2
V: TRBV12-3/TRBV12-4
length: 14
D: NA
DNA: TGTGCCAGCAGTTTGGGGGAGACTAACTATGGCTACACCTTC
CDR3: CASSLGETNYGYTF

size: NA
J: TRBJ1-2
V: TRBV6-5
length: 15
D: NA
DNA: TGTGCCAGCAGTTACTCGAGTACAGACTTCTATGGCTACACCTTC
CDR3: CASSYSSTDFYGYTF

size: NA
J: TRBJ1-1
V: TRBV7-9
length: 14
D: NA
DNA: TGTGCCAGCAGTGGGGACACAAAGAATGCTGAAGCTTTCTTT
CDR3: CASSGDTKNAEAFF

size: NA
J: TRBJ2-1
V: TRBV29-1
length: 13
D: NA
DNA: TGCAGCGCAGGCCTGGGAAGGGGACGGGAGCAGTTCTTC
CDR3: CSAGLGRGREQFF

size: once
J: TRBJ1-4
V: TRBV7-2
length: 12
D: NA
DNA: TGTGCCAGCAGCTCCCCAGGGGAAAAACTGTTTTTT
CDR3: CASSSPGEKLFF

size: NA
J: TRBJ2-5
V: TRBV5-6
length: 12
D: NA
DNA: TGTGCCAGCAGCTTCGGGGTTCGGGCCCAGTACTTC
CDR3: CASSFGVRAQYF

size: NA
J: TRBJ2-5
V: TRBV11-2
length: 12
D: NA
DNA: TGTGCCAGCAGCCATATAGAGGAGACCCAGTACTTC
CDR3: CASSHIEETQYF

size: NA
J: TRBJ2-2
V: TRBV3-1
length: 14
D: NA
DNA: TGTGCCAGCAGCCAAAGCGTGAACACCGGGGAGCTGTTTTTT
CDR3: CASSQSVNTGELFF

size: once
J: TRBJ2-5
V: TRBV3-1
length: 14
D: NA
DNA: TGTGCCAGCAGCCCACGACCCCTCCAAGAGACCCAGTACTTC
CDR3: CASSPRPLQETQYF

size: NA
J: TRBJ2-7
V: TRBV20-1
length: 12
D: NA
DNA: TGCAGTGCGAGGGCCTCCTTCCACGAGCAGTACTTC
CDR3: CSARASFHEQYF

size: NA
J: TRBJ2-2
V: TRBV6-5
length: 15
D: NA
DNA: TGTGCCAGCCACAAAGGGGGACACGACACCGGGGAGCTGTTTTTT
CDR3: CASHKGGHDTGELFF

size: NA
J: TRBJ1-2
V: TRBV14
length: 14
D: TRBD1
DNA: TGTGCCAGCAGCCGGTTGGACAGGGGAAGTGGCTACACCTTC
CDR3: CASSRLDRGSGYTF

size: once
J: TRBJ1-2
V: TRBV12-3/TRBV12-4
length: 14
D: TRBD1
DNA: TGTGCCAGCAGTCCGGGGACAGGGGAGGTTGGCTACACCTTC
CDR3: CASSPGTGEVGYTF

size: NA
J: TRBJ2-1
V: TRBV29-1
length: 11
D: NA
DNA: TGCAGCACCTTTACCCGGCTGGAGCAGTTCTTC
CDR3: CSTFTRLEQFF

size: NA
J: TRBJ2-5
V: TRBV25-1
length: 15
D: NA
DNA: TGTGCCAGCAGGTCAGGGGACCAGCCTTCTATTGACCAGTACTTC
CDR3: CASRSGDQPSIDQYF

size: NA
J: TRBJ2-7
V: TRBV27
length: 16
D: NA
DNA: TGTGCCAGCACCAGCCTCTGGGCAGGGGCCCCCTACGAGCAGTACTTC
CDR3: CASTSLWAGAPYEQYF

size: once
J: TRBJ2-2
V: TRBV29-1
length: 11
D: NA
DNA: TGCAGCGTCGGGCGGACCGGGGAGCTGTTTTTT
CDR3: CSVGRTGELFF

size: once
J: TRBJ2-3
V: TRBV10-2
length: 12
D: NA
DNA: TGCGCCAGCAGTGAGTCGCGCGATACGCAGTATTTT
CDR3: CASSESRDTQYF

size: once
J: TRBJ1-2
V: TRBV14
length: 13
D: NA
DNA: TGTGCCAGCAGCCAAGATAGGACCTATGGCTACACCTTC
CDR3: CASSQDRTYGYTF

size: NA
J: TRBJ2-3
V: TRBV7-2
length: 15
D: NA
DNA: TGTGCCAGCAGCCCAGCCCTTCCAGGCACAGATACGCAGTATTTT
CDR3: CASSPALPGTDTQYF

size: NA
J: TRBJ1-1
V: TRBV5-1
length: 16
D: TRBD1
DNA: TGCGCCAGCAGCTTAGATTCGGACAGGGGGAGGACTGAAGCTTTCTTT
CDR3: CASSLDSDRGRTEAFF

size: NA
J: TRBJ1-2
V: TRBV30
length: 11
D: NA
DNA: TGTGCCTGGAGTGTGAGTTATGGCTACACCTTC
CDR3: CAWSVSYGYTF

size: NA
J: TRBJ1-2
V: TRBV14
length: 14
D: NA
DNA: TGTGCCAGCAGCCAAGAGGGGAGTGTATGGAGCTACACCTTC
CDR3: CASSQEGSVWSYTF

size: NA
J: TRBJ2-2
V: TRBV18
length: 15
D: NA
DNA: TGTGCCAGCTCACCATCAGGGGCTCACACCGGGGAGCTGTTTTTT
CDR3: CASSPSGAHTGELFF

size: NA
J: TRBJ1-1
V: TRBV11-1
length: 16
D: NA
DNA: TGTGCCAGCAGCTTAGGAGCCGGGGCGTTGAACACTGAAGCTTTCTTT
CDR3: CASSLGAGALNTEAFF

size: NA
J: TRBJ2-4
V: TRBV20-1
length: 13
D: NA
DNA: TGCAGTGCTAGAGATATAGGGGCGGCAGTTCAGTACTTC
CDR3: CSARDIGAAVQYF

size: NA
J: TRBJ1-2
V: TRBV30
length: 14
D: NA
DNA: TGTGCCTGGAGTAAACAGCAGGGGAACTATGGCTACACCTTC
CDR3: CAWSKQQGNYGYTF

size: NA
J: TRBJ1-6
V: TRBV5-1
length: 12
D: NA
DNA: TGCGCCAGCAGCTCACAGGGAGATTCCCTCCACTTT
CDR3: CASSSQGDSLHF

size: NA
J: TRBJ2-4
V: TRBV18
length: 13
D: TRBD1
DNA: TGTGCCAGCTCACAGGGACAGCAAAACATTCAGTACTTC
CDR3: CASSQGQQNIQYF

size: NA
J: TRBJ2-3
V: TRBV4-1
length: 15
D: NA
DNA: TGCGCCAGCAGCCAAGATGAGAAGAGTACAGATACGCAGTATTTT
CDR3: CASSQDEKSTDTQYF

size: NA
J: TRBJ2-2
V: TRBV3-1
length: 11
D: NA
DNA: TGTGCCAGCGAGAGAGCCGGGGAGCTGTTTTTT
CDR3: CASERAGELFF

size: NA
J: TRBJ2-3
V: TRBV20-1
length: 15
D: TRBD2
DNA: TGCAGTGCTAAGACTAGCGGACCACAGACAGATACGCAGTATTTT
CDR3: CSAKTSGPQTDTQYF

size: NA
J: TRBJ1-1
V: TRBV20-1
length: 14
D: NA
DNA: TGCAGTGCTAGATACGACACTCGTTGGGCTGAAGCTTTCTTT
CDR3: CSARYDTRWAEAFF

size: NA
J: TRBJ2-4
V: TRBV19
length: 15
D: NA
DNA: TGTGCCAGTAGGGGCAGGCCACTAGCCAAAAACATTCAGTACTTC
CDR3: CASRGRPLAKNIQYF

size: once
J: TRBJ2-1
V: TRBV3-1
length: 12
D: NA
DNA: TGTGCCAGCGAGGACCACGGGGGGCATCAGTTCTTC
CDR3: CASEDHGGHQFF

size: NA
J: TRBJ1-2
V: TRBV24-1
length: 14
D: NA
DNA: TGTGCCACCAGTGACGACGGGACGGATTATGGCTACACCTTC
CDR3: CATSDDGTDYGYTF

size: NA
J: TRBJ2-3
V: TRBV30
length: 11
D: NA
DNA: TGTGCCTGGAGTACGGAAGATACGCAGTATTTT
CDR3: CAWSTEDTQYF

size: NA
J: TRBJ2-3
V: TRBV6-5
length: 14
D: TRBD2
DNA: TGTGCCAGCACCCGGACTAGCGGTCCAGATACGCAGTATTTT
CDR3: CASTRTSGPDTQYF

size: NA
J: TRBJ1-5
V: TRBV20-1
length: 14
D: NA
DNA: TGCAGTGCTAGAGATGCGCGGGGTAATCAGCCCCAGCATTTT
CDR3: CSARDARGNQPQHF

size: NA
J: TRBJ2-5
V: TRBV4-3
length: 13
D: NA
DNA: TGCGCCAGCAGCCAAGAGGTCCAAGAGACCCAGTACTTC
CDR3: CASSQEVQETQYF

size: NA
J: TRBJ2-5
V: TRBV19
length: 16
D: TRBD1
DNA: TGTGCCAGTAGCAAGACGGACAGGGGGCGGACGGAGACCCAGTACTTC
CDR3: CASSKTDRGRTETQYF

size: NA
J: TRBJ2-5
V: TRBV29-1
length: 11
D: NA
DNA: TGCAGCGTTGAAGCGGGAGAGACCCAGTACTTC
CDR3: CSVEAGETQYF

size: NA
J: TRBJ1-2
V: TRBV29-1
length: 15
D: NA
DNA: TGCAGCGCTGCCGGGACGGTCCCTATTTCAAGTGGCTACACCTTC
CDR3: CSAAGTVPISSGYTF

size: NA
J: TRBJ2-7
V: TRBV11-2
length: 14
D: TRBD1
DNA: TGTGCCAGCAGCTCTCCTGGACAGGGGTACGGGCAGTACTTC
CDR3: CASSSPGQGYGQYF

size: NA
J: TRBJ2-3
V: TRBV2
length: 10
D: NA
DNA: TGTGCCAGCGGCCGGGATACGCAGTATTTT
CDR3: CASGRDTQYF

size: NA
J: TRBJ2-1
V: TRBV6-2/TRBV6-3
length: 18
D: TRBD2
DNA: TGTGCCAGTTGGGGACTAGCGGGACCGCGTAGCTCCTACAATGAGCAGTTCTTC
CDR3: CASWGLAGPRSSYNEQFF